The 32 T cell receptor beta chains below come from one sample, sequenced in a study of blood T cells in healthy people across ages. A sample-barcoded 5' primer and a J-beta primer mix were used in a second PCR of roughly 7 to 11 cycles. TCRdb re-analysed the 5' RACE reads in MiXCR, keeping a single row per CDR3 protein. The sample has 600,000 to 650,000 distinct CDR3 sequences; 45% to 65% are singletons. Sequenced: blood. The receptors were gathered from a man aged 60 to 75 in good health.

The chain uses TRBV19 and TRBJ2-1; no clear D. The CDR3 loop spans 12 amino acids. The germline V and J ends were trimmed by 5 bases and 6 bases, with 8 bases remaining between them. Germline V gene sequence: CDR1 LNHDA, CDR2 SQIVND (reference sequence). The CDR3 spells CASSPARNEQFF. The CDR3 DNA sequence: TGTGCCAGTAGTCCAGCGCGCAATGAGCAGTTCTTC.

This clonotype was recorded a few times. This chain uses TRBV11-2 with TRBJ2-7; D is unclear. The J call could be wrong; TRBJ2-5 is a better fit for the DNA end. This CDR3 has 12 amino acids. The germline V gene has CDR1 SGHAT and CDR2 FQNNGV. CDR3 region: CASSLGFKTQYF. The CDR3 coding sequence is TGTGCCAGCAGCTTAGGCTTCAAGACCCAGTACTTC.

The chain combines TRBV2 with TRBJ2-7, with 8 bases that match TRBD1. The germline V gene has CDR1 SNHLY and CDR2 FYNNEI. This CDR3 has 13 residues. Trimming cost V 7 bases and J 7 bases; bases outside gene matches: 9. The CDR3 region is CASNYRGEEEQYF. The CDR3 region has the DNA TGTGCCAGCAATTACAGGGGGGAAGAGGAGCAGTACTTC.

This clonotype was observed a few times. The gene calls are TRBV27 and TRBJ1-6; a weak D match, TRBD1 (6 bases). Germline V gene sequence: CDR1 MNHEY, CDR2 SMNVEV (reference sequence). The CDR3 contains 15 residues. The V gene lost 0 bases and the J gene lost 14 bases, with 17 bases spanning the gap. This CDR3 is CASSLSDRNRFSLHF. CDR3 in DNA: TGTGCCAGCAGTTTATCCGACAGGAACCGCTTTTCCCTCCACTTT.

The chain combines TRBV11-1 with TRBJ2-3; no clear D. With 2 bases removed from V and 4 bases from J, the gap between germline ends came to 10 bases. Germline values: CDR1 SGHAT, CDR2 FQDESV (reference sequence). The CDR3 contains 14 residues. The CDR3 bases are TGTGCCAGCAGCTTACGACGGAGATCAGATACGCAGTATTTT. The encoded protein is CASSLRRRSDTQYF. The full variable domain, completed using reference TRBV11-1 and TRBJ2-3, is EAEVAQSPRYKITEKSQAVAFWCDPISGHATLYWYRQILGQGPELLVQFQDESVVDDSQLPKDRFSAERLKGVDSTLKIQPAELGDSAMYLCASSLRRRSDTQYFGPGTRLTVL.

The chain has TRBV20-1 and TRBJ2-5; perhaps TRBD1 as D (5 bases). The J call could be wrong; TRBJ2-7 is a better fit for the DNA end. This CDR3 is 15 amino acids long. Germline values: CDR1 DFQATT, CDR2 SNEGSKA (reference sequence). The CDR3 coding sequence is TGCAGTGCTAACCCAGGACAAGCCCCATCGGACGAGCAGTACTTC. This gives the protein CSANPGQAPSDEQYF.

Only a few counts were recorded for this clonotype. The chain joins TRBV25-1 to TRBJ2-5; TRBD1 matches 8 bases. V shed 5 bases and J 4 bases; nucleotides not matched to a gene: 12. Per germline, CDR1 MGHDK and CDR2 SYGVNS. The CDR3 runs to 16 residues. In DNA, the CDR3 is TGTGCCAGCAGTAACCCACCCGGACAGGGAGGAGAGACCCAGTACTTC. It encodes CASSNPPGQGGETQYF.

This chain joins TRBV11-1 and TRBJ2-3; TRBD2 aligns across 9 bases. The germline gives CDR1 SGHAT, CDR2 FQDESV (reference sequence). J was trimmed by 3 bases and V by 1 base; bases with no gene match: 5. The length of the CDR3 is 16 residues. The CDR3: CASSLEVLAGTDTQYF. The CDR3 bases are TGTGCCAGCAGCTTAGAGGTGCTAGCGGGGACAGATACGCAGTATTTT.

The chain recombines TRBV7-7 with TRBJ2-5, with unresolved D. The V end was cut by 1 base, the J end by 3 bases, with 12 bases between. Germline V gene sequence: CDR1 SSHAT, CDR2 FNYEAQ (reference sequence). CDR3 size: 15 residues. As DNA, the CDR3 is TGTGCCAGCAGCTTAGTTGGGGTAGTGGAAGAGACCCAGTACTTC. Translated: CASSLVGVVEETQYF.

The chain recombines TRBV3-1 with TRBJ1-1; D is uncertain. The ends were cut back, 4 bases at V and 0 bases at J, with 9 bases in the middle. The V gene's germline CDR1 is LGHDT and CDR2 YNNKEL (reference sequence). The CDR3 is 14 amino acids. The DNA for the CDR3 is TGTGCCAGCAGCCCCACCTCATTGAACACTGAAGCTTTCTTT. Translating it yields CASSPTSLNTEAFF.

The chain links TRBV29-1 to TRBJ2-3, with a tentative D call TRBD1 (5 bases). The CDR3 covers 13 residues. Trimming took off 0 bases at V and 2 bases at J, with 6 bases between the two ends. CDR1 is SQVTM and CDR2 is ANQGSEA in the germline V gene. CDR3 residues: CSVEEGLTDTQYF. As DNA, the CDR3 is TGCAGCGTTGAAGAGGGGCTCACAGATACGCAGTATTTT.

The chain links TRBV30 to TRBJ2-5; no reliable D call. Trimming pared 0 bases from V and 5 bases from J, leaving 10 bases between. The CDR3 sequence is 13 residues long. Germline V gene data show CDR1 as GTSNPN and CDR2 as SVGIG (reference sequence). Here the CDR3 DNA reads TGTGCCTGGAGTGTTGGGTTCGGGGAGACCCAGTACTTC. It specifies CAWSVGFGETQYF. Variable domain in full (rest from reference TRBV30 and TRBJ2-5): SQTIHQWPATLVQPVGSPLSLECTVEGTSNPNLYWYRQAAGRGLQLLFYSVGIGQISSEVPQNLSASRPQDRQFILSSKKLLLSDSGFYLCAWSVGFGETQYFGPGTRLLVL.

V is TRBV5-6 and J is TRBJ2-2, with 8 bases aligning to TRBD1. V was pared by 5 bases and J by 0 bases, with 3 bases of the junction left unmatched. Germline V gene sequence: CDR1 SGHDT, CDR2 YYEEEE. The CDR3 is 15 residues long. In DNA, the CDR3 is TGTGCCAGCAGGTCGACAGGGGCGAACACCGGGGAGCTGTTTTTT. Its protein is CASRSTGANTGELFF.

V usage is TRBV6-6 and J usage is TRBJ1-2; D uncertain. V gave up 6 bases and J gave up 8 bases, with 7 bases separating them. The CDR3 is made up of 10 amino acids. The germline CDR1 and CDR2 sequences are MNHNY and SVGAGI (reference sequence). CDR3 sequence reads: CASRLGGYTF. As DNA, the CDR3 is TGTGCCAGCAGGCTGGGAGGCTACACCTTC.

The chain carries TRBV20-1 and TRBJ2-1; 10 bases line up with TRBD2. V gave up 2 bases and J gave up 7 bases; unmatched junction bases: 8. CDR3 length: 15 residues. Germline CDR1 reads DFQATT; CDR2 reads SNEGSKA (reference sequence). The CDR3 loop is CSARLTSGQGNEQFF. The CDR3 DNA is TGCAGTGCTAGACTGACTAGCGGGCAGGGGAATGAGCAGTTCTTC.

The V and J genes are TRBV27 and TRBJ2-7, with TRBD2 identical over 7 bases. The length of the CDR3 is 12 residues. CDR1 is MNHEY and CDR2 is SMNVEV in the germline V gene (reference sequence). The junction had 4 bases not matched to a gene; V was cut back by 8 bases and J by 3 bases. CDR3 coding DNA: TGTGCCAGCGGGCGGGGGAGCTACGAGCAGTACTTC. This translates into CASGRGSYEQYF.

V and J are TRBV3-1 and TRBJ2-1; 14 nucleotides agree with TRBD2. The CDR3 covers 21 residues. Germline V gives CDR1 LGHDT, CDR2 YNNKEL (reference sequence). With V trimmed by 0 bases and J by 0 bases, 10 bases remained unmatched. The DNA for the CDR3 is TGTGCCAGCAGCCAAGAAGACCACGGGACTAGCGGGGGAAGCTCCTACAATGAGCAGTTCTTC. It specifies CASSQEDHGTSGGSSYNEQFF.

The V and J genes are TRBV20-1 and TRBJ2-3, with D perhaps assigned TRBD1 or TRBD2 (6 bases each). V lost 5 bases, J lost 2 bases, and 23 bases lay in between. The CDR3 contains 17 residues. CDR1 is DFQATT and CDR2 is SNEGSKA in the germline V gene (reference sequence). The CDR3 reads CSAPPGWGDNPTDTQYF. The CDR3 DNA is TGCAGTGCTCCCCCAGGGTGGGGGGACAACCCCACAGATACGCAGTATTTT.

This clonotype was seen only a few times. This chain uses TRBV5-1 with TRBJ2-7, with 7 bases that match TRBD1. With 0 bases clipped from V and 5 bases from J, the junction kept 5 bases outside the gene matches. In germline, CDR1 is SGHRS, CDR2 YFSETQ. The CDR3 sequence is 14 residues long. CDR3 protein: CASSLGQGLDEQYF. The CDR3 DNA sequence: TGCGCCAGCAGCTTGGGACAGGGTTTAGACGAGCAGTACTTC.

The chain has TRBV6-5 and TRBJ1-2; D ambiguous. The CDR3 totals 14 residues. V was trimmed by 6 bases and J by 3 bases, leaving 14 bases between them. CDR1 is MNHEY and CDR2 is SVGAGI in the germline V gene. The CDR3 loop is CASRPVTADYGYTF. The CDR3 DNA reads TGTGCCAGCAGGCCCGTAACGGCCGACTATGGCTACACCTTC.

The chain carries TRBV29-1 and TRBJ2-3; 7 bases match TRBD2. V shed 4 bases, J shed 6 bases, and the junction held 7 bases outside the gene matches. The CDR3 is made up of 13 amino acids. CDR1 and CDR2 from the germline V gene are SQVTM and ANQGSEA. CDR3 sequence: CSVGRGTTDTQYF. The CDR3 nucleotides are TGCAGCGTTGGGCGGGGGACCACCGATACGCAGTATTTT.

The chain carries TRBV4-2 and TRBJ2-1, with TRBD2 matching over 9 bases. This CDR3 contains 16 residues. The germline gives CDR1 LGHNA, CDR2 YNFKEQ. V was pared by 3 bases and J by 8 bases, with 11 bases of the junction left unmatched. The CDR3 DNA is TGTGCCAGCAGCCACGTGGCGGGGGGGCTCTGGGATGAGCAGTTCTTC. Its protein product is CASSHVAGGLWDEQFF.

In nucleotides, the CDR3 is TGTGCCAGCTCACCTCCAGGGGCGGAGGAAGCTTTCTTT. Its translation: CASSPPGAEEAFF. The chain joins TRBV18 to TRBJ1-1; a weak D match, TRBD1 (6 bases). Trimming stripped 3 bases from V and 8 bases from J, with 13 bases between. The CDR3 covers 13 residues. Germline values: CDR1 KGHSH, CDR2 LQKENI. Based on the CDR3 plus reference TRBV18 and TRBJ1-1, the full variable domain is NAGVMQNPRHLVRRRGQEARLRCSPMKGHSHVYWYRQLPEEGLKFMVYLQKENIIDESGMPKERFSAEFPKEGPSILRIQQVVRGDSAAYFCASSPPGAEEAFFGQGTRLTVV.

Worth noting for this clonotype: A much larger clone is a single base away; this may be a read error. The V and J genes are TRBV4-1 and TRBJ1-4; D ambiguous. Germline assignment: CDR1 MGHRA and CDR2 YSYEKL. The CDR3 sequence is 15 residues long. The V and J ends lost 0 bases and 4 bases respectively, with 9 bases between them. CDR3 residues: CASSQESLINEKLFF. In nucleotides, the CDR3 is TGCGCCAGCAGCCAAGAGTCTCTGATTAATGAAAAACTGTTTTTT.

The J gene is TRBJ2-1, the V gene TRBV7-6, with TRBD1 identical over 8 bases. Per germline, CDR1 SGHVS and CDR2 FNYEAQ. J lost 4 bases, V lost 5 bases, and 4 bases had no gene match. This CDR3 contains 14 residues. CDR3 in DNA: TGTGCCAGCAGCGTGGGGACAGGTTACAATGAGCAGTTCTTC. Translated, it gives CASSVGTGYNEQFF.

The chain recombines TRBV12-3 or TRBV12-4 with TRBJ2-1, with 10 bases lining up with TRBD2. The CDR3 covers 18 residues. V shed 3 bases and J 4 bases; nucleotides not matched to a gene: 12. The CDR3 spells CASSFLGGSGGAYNEQFF. As DNA, the CDR3 is TGTGCCAGCAGTTTTTTGGGGGGGAGCGGGGGGGCGTACAATGAGCAGTTCTTC.

CDR3 region: CASCRDILNIQYF. The DNA of the CDR3 is TGTGCCAGCTGCCGGGACATTTTAAACATTCAGTACTTC. V gene TRBV2 combines with J gene TRBJ2-7; tentative D call: TRBD1 (6 bases). The J call could be wrong; TRBJ2-4 is a better fit for the DNA end. The CDR3 spans 13 residues. CDR1 is SNHLY and CDR2 is FYNNEI in the germline V gene.

This chain uses TRBV4-2 with TRBJ2-1, with TRBD2 identical over 13 bases. The trim removed 0 bases at V and 10 bases at J, leaving 0 bases unmatched. The CDR3 has 14 amino acids. The germline gives CDR1 LGHNA, CDR2 YNFKEQ. The CDR3 loop is CASSQETSGGEQFF. The CDR3 region has the DNA TGTGCCAGCAGCCAAGAGACTAGCGGGGGGGAGCAGTTCTTC.

The V and J genes are TRBV5-8 and TRBJ2-5, with 10 bases fitting TRBD1. V shed 0 bases, J shed 4 bases, and the junction held 6 bases outside the gene matches. The CDR3 length is 16 residues. Germline V gene data show CDR1 as SGHTS and CDR2 as YDEGEE. The CDR3 coding sequence is TGTGCCAGCAGCTTGGCAAGGACAGGGGGTGGAGAGACCCAGTACTTC. It specifies CASSLARTGGGETQYF.

This chain connects TRBV20-1 to TRBJ2-7, with TRBD2 identical over 11 bases. The germline CDR1 and CDR2 sequences are DFQATT and SNEGSKA (reference sequence). The CDR3 length is 15 residues. The V gene end was trimmed by 3 bases and the J gene end by 0 bases; junction bases not matched to a gene: 4. The CDR3 loop reads CSARGLAERSYEQYF. CDR3 coding DNA: TGCAGTGCTAGGGGACTAGCGGAACGCTCCTACGAGCAGTACTTC.

This clonotype was observed a few times. The chain is built from TRBV4-1 and TRBJ2-5; 11 nucleotides agree with TRBD2. Per germline, CDR1 MGHRA and CDR2 YSYEKL. J was trimmed by 3 bases and V by 4 bases; bases with no gene match: 4. The CDR3 consists of 15 residues. The DNA for the CDR3 is TGCGCCAGCAGCCGCCAGACTAGCGGGGAAGAGACCCAGTACTTC. This gives the protein CASSRQTSGEETQYF.

The genes are TRBV11-2 and TRBJ1-1; D remains unclear. This CDR3 contains 14 residues. V gave up 2 bases and J gave up 4 bases, with 11 bases separating them. CDR1 and CDR2 from the germline V gene are SGHAT and FQNNGV. The CDR3 protein is CASSLQVESTEAFF. The CDR3 DNA sequence: TGTGCCAGCAGCTTACAGGTGGAGAGCACTGAAGCTTTCTTT.